This TCR beta chain was documented in a study of cytotoxic CD8 clonotypes in ibrutinib-treated CLL. The wider study: Of the patients, about a dozen were relapsed/refractory, around 16 treatment-naive and fewer than 18 IGHV unmutated. Overall study results and limits: Shared public clonotypes were rare, and on treatment they either got smaller or stayed the same.

Trimming left V 1 base short and J 7 bases short, with 20 bases between. CDR3 length equals 16 residues. The germline gives CDR1 MGHRA, CDR2 YSYEKL. Concerning this clone: Antigen: not known.

PBMCs were cryopreserved, and roughly 1.9 micrograms of genomic DNA from them went into TCR beta libraries. Generated by immunoSEQ multiplex PCR, the TCRdb table keeps only in-frame clones and is missing some. The data contain 250,000 to 350,000 clones, approximately 79% of them singletons. The specimen comprised PBMCs, sampled at disease progression, from a patient treated with ibrutinib. The receptor was derived from a human donor with chronic lymphocytic leukemia. V gene TRBV4-1 combines with J gene TRBJ2-7; the D gene is possibly TRBD1 (6 bases). The CDR3 nucleotides read TGCGCCAGCAGCCAAGCCGCTCCGACAGGACAAGGGGAGCAGTACTTC. Translation: CASSQAAPTGQGEQYF.